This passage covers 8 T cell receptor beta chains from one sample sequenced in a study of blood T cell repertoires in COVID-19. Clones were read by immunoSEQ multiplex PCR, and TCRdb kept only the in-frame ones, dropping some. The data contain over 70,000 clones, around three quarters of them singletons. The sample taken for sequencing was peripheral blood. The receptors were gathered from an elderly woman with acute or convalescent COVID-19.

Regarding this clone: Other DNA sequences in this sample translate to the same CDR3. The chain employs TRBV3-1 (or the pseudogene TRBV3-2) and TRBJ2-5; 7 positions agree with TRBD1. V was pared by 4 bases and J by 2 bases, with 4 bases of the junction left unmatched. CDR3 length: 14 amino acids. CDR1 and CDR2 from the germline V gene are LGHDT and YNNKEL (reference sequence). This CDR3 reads CASSLWDRQETQYF. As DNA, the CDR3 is TGTGCCAGCAGCCTATGGGACAGACAAGAGACCCAGTACTTC.

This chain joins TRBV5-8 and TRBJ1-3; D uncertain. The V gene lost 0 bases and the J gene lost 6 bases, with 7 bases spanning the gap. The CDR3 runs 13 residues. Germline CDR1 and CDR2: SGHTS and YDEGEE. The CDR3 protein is CASSLGALNTIYF. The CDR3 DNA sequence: TGTGCCAGCAGCTTGGGGGCCCTAAACACCATATATTTT.

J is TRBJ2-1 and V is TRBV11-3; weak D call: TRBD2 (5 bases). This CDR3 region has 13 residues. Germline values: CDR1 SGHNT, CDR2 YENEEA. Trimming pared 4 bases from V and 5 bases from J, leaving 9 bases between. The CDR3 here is CASSSLVDNEQFF. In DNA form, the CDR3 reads TGTGCCAGCAGCTCACTAGTGGACAATGAGCAGTTCTTC.

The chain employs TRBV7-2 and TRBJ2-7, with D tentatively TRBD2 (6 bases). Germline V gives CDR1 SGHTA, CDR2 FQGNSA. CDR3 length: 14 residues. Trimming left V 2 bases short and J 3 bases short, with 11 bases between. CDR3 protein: CASSLFRGNYEQYF. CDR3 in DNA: TGTGCCAGCAGCTTATTCCGGGGGAACTACGAGCAGTACTTC.

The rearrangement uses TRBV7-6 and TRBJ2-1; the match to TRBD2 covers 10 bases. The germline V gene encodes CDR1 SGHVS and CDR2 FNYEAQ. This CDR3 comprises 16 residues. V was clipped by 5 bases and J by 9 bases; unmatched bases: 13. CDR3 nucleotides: TGTGCCAGCAGCGCAAGCGGGGGGGCGCTCATCGTTGAGCAGTTCTTC. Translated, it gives CASSASGGALIVEQFF.

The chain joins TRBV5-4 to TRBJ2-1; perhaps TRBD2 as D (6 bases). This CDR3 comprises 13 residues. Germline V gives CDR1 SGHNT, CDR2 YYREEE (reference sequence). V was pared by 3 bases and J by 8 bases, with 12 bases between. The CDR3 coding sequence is TGTGCCAGCAGCTGGGGCGGGGTGGATGAGCAGTTCTTC. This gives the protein CASSWGGVDEQFF.

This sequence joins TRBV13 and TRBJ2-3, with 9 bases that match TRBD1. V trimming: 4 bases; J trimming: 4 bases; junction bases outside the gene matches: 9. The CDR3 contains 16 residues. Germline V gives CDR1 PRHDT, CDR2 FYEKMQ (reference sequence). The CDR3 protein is CASSWSGTGRADTQYF. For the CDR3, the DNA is TGTGCCAGCAGCTGGTCCGGGACAGGGAGGGCAGATACGCAGTATTTT.

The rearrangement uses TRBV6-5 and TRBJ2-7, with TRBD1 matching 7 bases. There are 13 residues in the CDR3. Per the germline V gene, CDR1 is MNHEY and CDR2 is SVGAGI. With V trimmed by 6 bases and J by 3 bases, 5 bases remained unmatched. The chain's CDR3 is CASSATGVYEQYF. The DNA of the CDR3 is TGTGCCAGCAGCGCTACAGGGGTCTACGAGCAGTACTTC.